This is a list of T cell receptor beta chains from one sample in a study of T cells in localized non-small cell lung cancer. TCRdb's table, derived via immunoSEQ multiplex PCR, lists solely in-frame clones and lacks some. In the table there are about 2,900 clones, roughly 33% of which are singletons. Sequencing was performed on normal lung tissue next to the tumor, taken before any cancer treatment. Receptor source: a male donor older than 55 with stage I squamous cell lung carcinoma. Each CDR3 is given with its conserved first and last residue. The size field is filled for only some rows; it gives once, few, many or a size class.

j_call	v_call	clone_size	cdr3_aa
TRBJ2-3	TRBV9	NA	CASSRGLDSGTDTQYF
TRBJ2-7	TRBV19	NA	CASSITQGGWSEQYF
TRBJ2-3	TRBV11-3	few	CASSLTGTMESDTQYF
TRBJ1-2	TRBV15	NA	CATSRDGTEAGGYTF
TRBJ1-3	TRBV6-7	NA	CASSWGGRTPNTIYF
TRBJ1-4	TRBV6-8	NA	CASSSSGQGSDEKLFF
TRBJ2-5	TRBV30	few	CAWKVNGGGETQYF